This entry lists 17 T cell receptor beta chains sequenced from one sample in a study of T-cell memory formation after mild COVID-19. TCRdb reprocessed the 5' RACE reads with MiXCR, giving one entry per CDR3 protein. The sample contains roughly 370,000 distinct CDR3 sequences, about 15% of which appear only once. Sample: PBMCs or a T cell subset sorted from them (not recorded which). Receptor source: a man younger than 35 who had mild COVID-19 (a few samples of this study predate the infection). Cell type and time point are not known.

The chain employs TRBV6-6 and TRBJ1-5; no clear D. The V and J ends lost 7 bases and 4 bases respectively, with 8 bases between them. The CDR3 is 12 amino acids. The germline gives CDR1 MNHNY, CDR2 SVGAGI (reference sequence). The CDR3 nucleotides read TGTGCCAGCAAGGAACGGAATCAGCCCCAGCATTTT. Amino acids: CASKERNQPQHF.

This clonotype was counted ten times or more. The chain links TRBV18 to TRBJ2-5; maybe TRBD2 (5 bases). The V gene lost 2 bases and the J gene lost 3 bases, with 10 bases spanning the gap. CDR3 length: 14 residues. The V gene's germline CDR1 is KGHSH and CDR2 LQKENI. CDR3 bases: TGTGCCAGCTCACCAACGGTCGGGGAAGAGACCCAGTACTTC. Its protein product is CASSPTVGEETQYF. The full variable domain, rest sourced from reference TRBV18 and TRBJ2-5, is NAGVMQNPRHLVRRRGQEARLRCSPMKGHSHVYWYRQLPEEGLKFMVYLQKENIIDESGMPKERFSAEFPKEGPSILRIQQVVRGDSAAYFCASSPTVGEETQYFGPGTRLLVL.

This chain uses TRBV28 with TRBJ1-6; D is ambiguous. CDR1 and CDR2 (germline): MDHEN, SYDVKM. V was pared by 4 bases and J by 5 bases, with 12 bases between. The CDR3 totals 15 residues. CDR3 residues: CASSSGVGDNSPLHF. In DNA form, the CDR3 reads TGTGCCAGCAGTTCCGGGGTAGGAGATAATTCACCCCTCCACTTT.

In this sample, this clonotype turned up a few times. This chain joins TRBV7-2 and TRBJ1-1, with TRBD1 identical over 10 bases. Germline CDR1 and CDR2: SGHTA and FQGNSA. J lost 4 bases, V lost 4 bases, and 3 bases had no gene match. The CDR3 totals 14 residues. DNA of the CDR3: TGTGCCAGCAGCTGGGGACAGGGGACCACTGAAGCTTTCTTT. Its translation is CASSWGQGTTEAFF. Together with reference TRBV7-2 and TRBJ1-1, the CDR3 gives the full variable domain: GAGVSQSPSNKVTEKGKDVELRCDPISGHTALYWYRQSLGQGLEFLIYFQGNSAPDKSGLPSDRFSAERTGGSVSTLTIQRTQQEDSAVYLCASSWGQGTTEAFFGQGTRLTVV.

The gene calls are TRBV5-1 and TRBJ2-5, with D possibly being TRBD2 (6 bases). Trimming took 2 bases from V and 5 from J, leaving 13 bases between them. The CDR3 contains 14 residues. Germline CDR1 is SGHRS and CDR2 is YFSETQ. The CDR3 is CASSFRGIEETQYF. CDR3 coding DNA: TGCGCCAGCAGCTTCCGCGGGATTGAGGAGACCCAGTACTTC.

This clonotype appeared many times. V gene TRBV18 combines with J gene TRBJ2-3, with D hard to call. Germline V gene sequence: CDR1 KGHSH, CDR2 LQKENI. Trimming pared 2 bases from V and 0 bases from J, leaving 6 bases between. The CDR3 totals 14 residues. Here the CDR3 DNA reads TGTGCCAGCTCACCAGTCAGAAGCACAGATACGCAGTATTTT. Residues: CASSPVRSTDTQYF.

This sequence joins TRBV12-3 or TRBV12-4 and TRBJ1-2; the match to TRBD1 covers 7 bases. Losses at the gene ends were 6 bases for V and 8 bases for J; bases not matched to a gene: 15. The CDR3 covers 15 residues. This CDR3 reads CASSDSPRQGRGYTF. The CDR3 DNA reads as TGTGCCAGCAGCGACTCACCCAGACAGGGTCGAGGCTACACCTTC.

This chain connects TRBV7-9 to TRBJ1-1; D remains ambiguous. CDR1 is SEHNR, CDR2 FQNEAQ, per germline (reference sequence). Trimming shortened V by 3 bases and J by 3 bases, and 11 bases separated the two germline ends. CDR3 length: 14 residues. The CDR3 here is CASSLRRGDTEAFF. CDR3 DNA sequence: TGTGCCAGCAGCTTGAGGCGAGGTGACACTGAAGCTTTCTTT.

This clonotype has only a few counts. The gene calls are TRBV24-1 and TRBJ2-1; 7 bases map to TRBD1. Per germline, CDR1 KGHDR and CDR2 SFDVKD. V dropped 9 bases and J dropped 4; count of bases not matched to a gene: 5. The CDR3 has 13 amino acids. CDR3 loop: CATSGTDYNEQFF. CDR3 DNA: TGTGCCACCTCCGGGACAGATTACAATGAGCAGTTCTTC.

As DNA, the CDR3 is TGTGCCAGCACTCAAACGAATGGGGCCACCGGGGAGCTGTTTTTT. Translated, it gives CASTQTNGATGELFF. The gene calls are TRBV12-3 or TRBV12-4 and TRBJ2-2, with TRBD1 as a possible D gene (5 bases). V lost 7 bases to trimming and J lost 4 bases, with 16 bases between them. The CDR3 spans 15 residues.

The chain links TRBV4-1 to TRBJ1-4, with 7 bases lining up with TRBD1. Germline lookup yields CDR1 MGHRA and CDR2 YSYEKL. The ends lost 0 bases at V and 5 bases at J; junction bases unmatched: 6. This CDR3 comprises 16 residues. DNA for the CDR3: TGCGCCAGCAGCCAAGATACGGGACAGCCAAATGAAAAACTGTTTTTT. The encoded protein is CASSQDTGQPNEKLFF.

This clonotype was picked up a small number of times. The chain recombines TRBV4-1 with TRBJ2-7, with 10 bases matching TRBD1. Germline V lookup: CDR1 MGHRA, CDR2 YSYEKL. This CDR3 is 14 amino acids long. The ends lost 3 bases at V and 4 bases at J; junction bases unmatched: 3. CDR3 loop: CASSHDRGLYEQYF. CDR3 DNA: TGCGCCAGCAGCCACGACAGGGGGCTGTACGAGCAGTACTTC.

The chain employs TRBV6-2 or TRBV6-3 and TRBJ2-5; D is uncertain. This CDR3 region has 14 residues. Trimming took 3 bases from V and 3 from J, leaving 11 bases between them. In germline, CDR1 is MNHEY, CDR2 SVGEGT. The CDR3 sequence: CASSYLLSEETQYF. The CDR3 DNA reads TGTGCCAGCAGTTATCTTCTGTCAGAAGAGACCCAGTACTTC.

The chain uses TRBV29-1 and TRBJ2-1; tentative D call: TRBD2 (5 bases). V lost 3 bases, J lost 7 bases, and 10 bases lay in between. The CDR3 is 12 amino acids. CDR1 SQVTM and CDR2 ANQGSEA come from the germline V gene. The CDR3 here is CSVEGEGNEQFF. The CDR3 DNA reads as TGCAGCGTTGAGGGAGAAGGGAATGAGCAGTTCTTC.

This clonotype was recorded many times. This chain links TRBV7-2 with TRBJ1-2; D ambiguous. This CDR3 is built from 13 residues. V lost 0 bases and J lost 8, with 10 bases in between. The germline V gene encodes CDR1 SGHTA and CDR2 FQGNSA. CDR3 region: CASSLAAGQGYTF. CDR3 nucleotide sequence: TGTGCCAGCAGCTTAGCGGCAGGTCAAGGCTACACCTTC.

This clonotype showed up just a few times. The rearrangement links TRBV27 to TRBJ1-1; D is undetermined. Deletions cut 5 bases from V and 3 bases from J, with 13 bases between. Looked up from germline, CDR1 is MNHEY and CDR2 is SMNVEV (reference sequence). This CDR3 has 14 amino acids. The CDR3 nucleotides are TGTGCCAGCAGTCTCCAGGCTCGGTACACTGAAGCTTTCTTT. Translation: CASSLQARYTEAFF.

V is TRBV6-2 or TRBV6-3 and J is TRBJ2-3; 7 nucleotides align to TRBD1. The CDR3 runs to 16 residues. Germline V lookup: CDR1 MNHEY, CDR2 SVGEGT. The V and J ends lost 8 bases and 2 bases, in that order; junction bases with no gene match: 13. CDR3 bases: TGTGCCAGCGAGAAAGACAGGGCCGGTTTCACAGATACGCAGTATTTT. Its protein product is CASEKDRAGFTDTQYF.